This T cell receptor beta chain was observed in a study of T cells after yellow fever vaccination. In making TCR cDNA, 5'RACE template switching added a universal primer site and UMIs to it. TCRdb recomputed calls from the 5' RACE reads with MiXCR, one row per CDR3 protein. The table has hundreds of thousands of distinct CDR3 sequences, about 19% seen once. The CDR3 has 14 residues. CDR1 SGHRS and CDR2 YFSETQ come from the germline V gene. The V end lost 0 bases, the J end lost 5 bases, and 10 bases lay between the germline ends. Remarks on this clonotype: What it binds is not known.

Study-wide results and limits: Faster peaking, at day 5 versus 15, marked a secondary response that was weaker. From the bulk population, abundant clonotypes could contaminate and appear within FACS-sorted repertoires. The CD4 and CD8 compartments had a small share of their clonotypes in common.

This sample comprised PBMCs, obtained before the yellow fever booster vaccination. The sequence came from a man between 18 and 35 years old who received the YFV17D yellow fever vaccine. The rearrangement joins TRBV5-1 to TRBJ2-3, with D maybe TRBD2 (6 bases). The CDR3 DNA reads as TGCGCCAGCAGCTTGGCCCCGGGAGTAGATACGCAGTATTTT. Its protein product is CASSLAPGVDTQYF.